The subject of this entry is one TCR beta chain. As yet, its antigen is unknown. Distinct nucleotide sequences in the sample also encode this CDR3. This entry is derived from a study of cytomegalovirus exposure and HLA in healthy donors. About the research overall: Within an early data release were about 80 million unique TCRs drawn from HLA-typed donors.

Findings and caveats of the study: Certain sequence variants were highly shared and formed a cluster, and this cluster was likely a sequencing artifact.

Healthy bone marrow donors made up the donor group. The V gene's germline CDR1 is MNHNY and CDR2 SVGAGI (reference sequence). V was clipped by 5 bases and J by 5 bases, with 9 bases between them. The CDR3 contains 12 residues. The PCR used 60 Vbeta and 13 Jbeta primers. Sequenced by immunoSEQ multiplex PCR; TCRdb stores in-frame clones only, minus some. Of 30,000 to 35,000 clones in the sample, about 70% were seen once. V gene TRBV6-6 combines with J gene TRBJ1-2; D remains ambiguous. Sequencing was done on a sample of PBMCs. The sequence came from a middle-aged man in good health and CMV-seropositive. The CDR3 DNA reads as TGTGCCAGCAGTCCCGCAGAATATGGCTACACCTTC. It encodes CASSPAEYGYTF.